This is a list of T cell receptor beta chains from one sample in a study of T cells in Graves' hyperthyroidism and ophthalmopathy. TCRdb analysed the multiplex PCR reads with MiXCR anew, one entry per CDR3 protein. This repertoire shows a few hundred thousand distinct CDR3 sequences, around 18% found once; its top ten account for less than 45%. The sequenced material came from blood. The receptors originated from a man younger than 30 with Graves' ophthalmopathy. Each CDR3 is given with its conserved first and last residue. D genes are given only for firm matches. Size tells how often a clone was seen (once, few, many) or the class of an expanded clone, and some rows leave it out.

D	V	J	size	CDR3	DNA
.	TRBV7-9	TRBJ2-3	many	CASGRPDGDTQYF	TGTGCCAGCGGCAGGCCCGACGGAGATACGCAGTATTTT
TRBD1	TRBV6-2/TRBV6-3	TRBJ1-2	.	CASRKLRDRETEGYTF	TGTGCCAGCAGAAAACTTCGGGACAGGGAAACGGAAGGCTACACCTTC
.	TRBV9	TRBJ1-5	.	CASSVDGASQPQHF	TGTGCCAGCAGCGTAGATGGGGCATCTCAGCCCCAGCATTTT
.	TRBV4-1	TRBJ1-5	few	CASSQGQTINQPQHF	TGCGCCAGCAGCCAAGGACAGACTATCAATCAGCCCCAGCATTTT
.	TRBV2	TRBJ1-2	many	CASSEGVQGRNGYTF	TGTGCCAGCAGTGAAGGTGTACAGGGTAGGAATGGCTACACCTTC
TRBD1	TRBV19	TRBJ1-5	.	CASSKRAGGLSNQPQHF	TGTGCCAGTAGTAAGCGGGCAGGGGGCTTGAGCAATCAGCCCCAGCATTTT
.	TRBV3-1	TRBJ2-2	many	CASSPRGREGPNTGELFF	TGTGCCAGCAGTCCAAGAGGCAGGGAAGGTCCGAACACCGGGGAGCTGTTTTTT
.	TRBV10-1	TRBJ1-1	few	CASDRAEAFF	TGCGCCAGCGACCGGGCCGAAGCTTTCTTT
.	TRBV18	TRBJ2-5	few	CASSPLEGIQETQYF	TGTGCCAGCTCACCACTTGAAGGGATTCAAGAGACCCAGTACTTC
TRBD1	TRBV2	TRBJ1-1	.	CASSQVAQGLSNTEAFF	TGTGCCAGCAGCCAAGTGGCACAGGGGCTTTCGAACACTGAAGCTTTCTTT
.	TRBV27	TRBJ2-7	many	CASSLGDGPYEQYF	TGTGCCAGCAGTTTGGGGGACGGACCCTACGAGCAGTACTTC
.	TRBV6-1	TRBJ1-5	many	CASSEWSLYSNQPQHF	TGTGCCAGCAGTGAATGGAGCCTTTATAGCAATCAGCCCCAGCATTTT
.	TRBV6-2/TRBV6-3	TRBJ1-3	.	CATVRNGNTIYF	TGTGCCACCGTCCGGAATGGAAACACCATATATTTT
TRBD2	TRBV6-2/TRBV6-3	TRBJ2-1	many	CASSYSISGGYSYNEQFF	TGTGCCAGCAGTTACTCCATCAGCGGGGGGTACTCCTACAATGAGCAGTTCTTC
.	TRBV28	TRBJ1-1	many	CASKQDTEAFF	TGTGCCAGCAAGCAGGACACTGAAGCTTTCTTT
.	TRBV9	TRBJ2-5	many	CASSVVGGGGQETQYF	TGTGCCAGCAGCGTAGTGGGCGGGGGCGGACAAGAGACCCAGTACTTC
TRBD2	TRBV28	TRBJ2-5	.	CASSGGLAGTRTQYF	TGTGCCAGCAGTGGAGGACTAGCGGGGACTCGGACCCAGTACTTC
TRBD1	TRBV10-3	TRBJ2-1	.	CAISEFRTGLGNEQFF	TGTGCCATCAGTGAGTTTAGGACAGGGTTGGGCAATGAGCAGTTCTTC
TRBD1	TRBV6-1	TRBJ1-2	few	CASRRTGDYGYTF	TGTGCCAGCAGGAGAACAGGGGACTATGGCTACACCTTC
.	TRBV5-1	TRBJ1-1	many	CASSPEGSDTEAFF	TGCGCCAGCAGCCCCGAAGGCTCGGACACTGAAGCTTTCTTT
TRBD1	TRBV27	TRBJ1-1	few	CASSSGTGPFF	TGTGCCAGCAGTTCCGGGACAGGGCCTTTCTTT
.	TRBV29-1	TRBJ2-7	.	CSVERGAYEQYF	TGCAGCGTTGAGCGGGGAGCCTACGAGCAGTACTTC
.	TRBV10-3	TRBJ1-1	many	CAISPAGGTEAFF	TGTGCCATCAGTCCCGCGGGGGGGACTGAAGCTTTCTTT
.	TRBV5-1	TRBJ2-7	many	CASSPAGSSYEQYF	TGCGCCAGCAGCCCAGCCGGCAGCTCCTACGAGCAGTACTTC
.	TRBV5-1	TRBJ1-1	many	CASSFDPWTTEAFF	TGCGCCAGCAGCTTTGACCCTTGGACCACTGAAGCTTTCTTT
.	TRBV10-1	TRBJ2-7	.	CASSEVKSPTYEQYF	TGCGCCAGCAGTGAAGTCAAAAGCCCAACCTACGAGCAGTACTTC
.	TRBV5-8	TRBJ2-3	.	CASSGPNWPRTDTQYF	TGTGCCAGCAGCGGTCCGAACTGGCCCCGCACAGATACGCAGTATTTT
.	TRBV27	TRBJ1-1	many	CASGPDTEAFF	TGTGCCAGCGGGCCTGACACTGAAGCTTTCTTT
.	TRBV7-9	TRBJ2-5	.	CASSLRRGVGETQYF	TGTGCCAGCAGCTTACGGCGGGGAGTAGGAGAGACCCAGTACTTC
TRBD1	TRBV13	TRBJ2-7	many	CASSSGDRGQNEQYF	TGTGCCAGCAGCTCGGGGGACAGGGGGCAGAACGAGCAGTACTTC
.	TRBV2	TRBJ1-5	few	CASTRVEPQHF	TGCGCCAGCACCCGGGTGGAGCCCCAGCATTTT
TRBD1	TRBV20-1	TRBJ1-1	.	CSAGRGQAEAFF	TGCAGTGCAGGCAGGGGGCAGGCTGAAGCTTTCTTT
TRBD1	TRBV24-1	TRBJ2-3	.	CATRGQITDTQYF	TGTGCCACCAGGGGACAGATCACAGATACGCAGTATTTT
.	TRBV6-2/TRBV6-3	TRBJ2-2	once	CASRGDASNTGELFF	TGTGCCAGCAGGGGGGACGCATCGAACACCGGGGAGCTGTTTTTT
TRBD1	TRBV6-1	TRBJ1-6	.	CASDRDRGLSPLHF	TGTGCCAGTGACCGGGACAGGGGATTATCACCCCTCCACTTT
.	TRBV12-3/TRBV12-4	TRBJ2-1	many	CASSSRGDEQFF	TGTGCCAGCAGTTCCAGGGGGGATGAGCAGTTCTTC
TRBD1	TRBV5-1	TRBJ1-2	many	CASSLAGTGEIYGYTF	TGCGCCAGCAGCTTGGCCGGGACAGGAGAAATCTATGGCTACACCTTC
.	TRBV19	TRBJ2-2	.	CASSILGDYYTGELFF	TGTGCCAGTAGTATCCTGGGTGACTATTACACCGGGGAGCTGTTTTTT
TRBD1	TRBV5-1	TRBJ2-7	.	CASSPRDREYEQYF	TGCGCCAGCAGCCCCCGGGACAGAGAATACGAGCAGTACTTC
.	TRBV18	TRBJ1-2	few	CASSRGEGQAYGYTF	TGTGCCAGCTCACGAGGTGAAGGGCAGGCCTATGGCTACACCTTC
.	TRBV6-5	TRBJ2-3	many	CASSYGPGGTDTQYF	TGTGCCAGCAGTTACGGACCAGGGGGCACAGATACGCAGTATTTT
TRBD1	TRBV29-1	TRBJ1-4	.	CSGRQGSGEKLFF	TGCAGCGGCCGACAGGGTTCGGGTGAAAAACTGTTTTTT
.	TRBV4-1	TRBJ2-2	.	CALMTIRRITVTGELFF	TGCGCCCTTATGACAATCAGGAGGATCACGGTCACCGGGGAGCTGTTTTTT
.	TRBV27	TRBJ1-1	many	CASSLSGGGFTEAFF	TGTGCCAGCAGTTTATCGGGCGGGGGGTTCACTGAAGCTTTCTTT
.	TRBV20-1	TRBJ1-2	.	CSARDRGPTDGYTF	TGCAGTGCTAGAGACAGGGGCCCTACAGATGGCTACACCTTC
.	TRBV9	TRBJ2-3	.	CASSVDGGSSTDTQYF	TGTGCCAGCAGCGTAGATGGGGGCTCTAGCACAGATACGCAGTATTTT
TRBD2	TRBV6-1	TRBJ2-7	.	CASSDPLGTSGGWSYEQYF	TGTGCCAGCAGTGACCCCCTCGGGACTAGCGGGGGTTGGTCCTACGAGCAGTACTTC
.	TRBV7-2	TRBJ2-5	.	CASSSSTKIQETQYF	TGTGCCAGCAGCTCCTCGACTAAAATCCAAGAGACCCAGTACTTC
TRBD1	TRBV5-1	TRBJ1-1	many	CASSSRTGRNTEAFF	TGCGCCAGCAGCTCCAGGACAGGGAGGAACACTGAAGCTTTCTTT
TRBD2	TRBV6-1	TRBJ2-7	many	CASSESGGASYEQYF	TGTGCCAGCAGTGAGAGCGGGGGGGCCTCCTACGAGCAGTACTTC
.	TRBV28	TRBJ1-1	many	CASSRDSERNTEAFF	TGTGCCAGCAGCCGTGACAGCGAAAGGAACACTGAAGCTTTCTTT
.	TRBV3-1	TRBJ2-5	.	CASSQVGSSETQYF	TGTGCCAGCAGCCAAGTGGGCAGTTCAGAGACCCAGTACTTC